What follows is one T cell receptor beta chain and its context. Its target is not known. This CDR3 comprises 15 residues. V was clipped by 1 base and J by 3 bases, with 12 bases between them. The germline gives CDR1 SGHTA, CDR2 FQGNSA. TCR beta libraries were prepared from cDNA with unique molecular identifiers. TCRdb called the PCR reads again in MiXCR, with one record for every CDR3 protein. The profile shows hundreds of thousands of distinct CDR3 sequences, around 60% of them singletons. The sample comes from a study of post-analysis software for immune sequencing data. Study results and limitations: TRBV segments more frequent in patients than in controls numbered roughly 5 and included TRBV5-6, TRBV5-1 and TRBV20-1. The study found significantly lower normalized Chao1 diversity in multiple sclerosis patients than in controls.

The TCR comes from a girl aged 2-10 years with multiple sclerosis. The rearrangement joins TRBV7-2 to TRBJ2-5; no reliable D call. Specimen: blood. The CDR3 loop reads CASSLGLRWEETQYF. The DNA of the CDR3 is TGTGCCAGCAGCTTAGGCCTTCGGTGGGAAGAGACCCAGTACTTC.